One and the same sample provided the 6 T cell receptor beta chains below, sequenced in a study of cytomegalovirus exposure and HLA in healthy donors. Method: immunoSEQ multiplex PCR; TCRdb's copy keeps in-frame clones and lacks some. The sample contains 190,000 or so clones, roughly 80% of which appear only once. The sequencing sample was made of PBMCs. The source of these receptors is a woman younger than 35 in good health and CMV-seropositive.

This clone has a single count. The rearrangement uses TRBV30 and TRBJ2-3; D gene unclear. Trimming removed 2 bases at V and 2 bases at J, with 8 bases between. CDR3 length equals 13 residues. Germline V gene sequence: CDR1 GTSNPN, CDR2 SVGIG (reference sequence). The chain's CDR3 is CAWSHSPTDTQYF. DNA for the CDR3: TGTGCCTGGAGTCACTCGCCCACAGATACGCAGTATTTT.

This rearrangement joins TRBV7-2 to TRBJ2-2; the match to TRBD1 covers 8 bases. Germline-derived CDR1 and CDR2 are SGHTA and FQGNSA. This CDR3 has 15 residues. J gave up 5 bases and V 4 bases, and 6 bases lay outside the gene matches. CDR3 residues: CASSYQTGGTGELFF. CDR3 DNA sequence: TGTGCCAGCAGCTACCAAACAGGGGGGACCGGGGAGCTGTTTTTT.

This chain links TRBV18 with TRBJ1-3; D not certain. Trimming took off 0 bases at V and 0 bases at J, with 6 bases between the two ends. The germline CDR1 and CDR2 sequences are KGHSH and LQKENI. The CDR3 contains 15 residues. CDR3 sequence reads: CASSPPSGSGNTIYF. The CDR3 DNA is TGTGCCAGCTCACCACCGAGCGGCTCTGGAAACACCATATATTTT.

This chain joins TRBV7-3 and TRBJ2-3; TRBD2 matches at 12 bases. Germline V gives CDR1 SGHTA, CDR2 FQGTGA. V shed 5 bases, J shed 6 bases, and the junction held 12 bases outside the gene matches. The length of the CDR3 is 17 residues. The CDR3 loop is CASSPRTSGVAGDTQYF. For the CDR3, the DNA is TGTGCCAGCAGCCCCCGGACTAGCGGGGTGGCTGGGGATACGCAGTATTTT.

This clone has only a few counts. CDR3: CASSAPGYTEAFF. The CDR3 nucleotides are TGCGCCAGCAGCGCACCAGGATACACTGAAGCTTTCTTT. V is TRBV5-1 and J is TRBJ1-1, with no clear D. The CDR3 runs 13 residues. Germline V gene data show CDR1 as SGHRS and CDR2 as YFSETQ. Trimming took 4 bases from V and 3 from J, leaving 10 bases between them.

The chain carries TRBV4-2 and TRBJ1-6, with a weak D call TRBD1 (5 bases). The V end lost 0 bases, the J end lost 15 bases, and 18 bases lay between the germline ends. Germline V gene sequence: CDR1 LGHNA, CDR2 YNFKEQ. The CDR3 length is 15 residues. The CDR3 here is CASSQEPPPGLDLHF. CDR3 coding DNA: TGTGCCAGCAGCCAAGAACCCCCGCCAGGGCTAGACCTCCACTTT.